This TCR beta chain was obtained from a study of blood T cell repertoires in COVID-19. The overall study: Samples representing acute and convalescent COVID-19 were sourced from the United States, Italy and Spain. T cells, B-cell-depleted T cells, or PBMCs provided the cDNA or gDNA that served as material.

In the source study's methods: Estimated nucleated cell counts came from reference gene primer amplification. Assay used: immunoSEQ multiplex PCR; TCRdb lists only in-frame clones, some missing. V, J and clone size derive from that table, while D and trimming were established from the DNA sequence. Of approximately 190,000 clones in the sample, 80% to 90% were seen once. The CDR3 runs to 15 residues. The V end was cut by 4 bases, the J end by 4 bases, with 13 bases between. The germline gives CDR1 LNHDA, CDR2 SQIVND (reference sequence). V is TRBV19 and J is TRBJ2-2; D gene ambiguous. Sequenced: peripheral blood. The clonotype originates from a human donor in a cohort sampled during active COVID-19. CDR3 coding DNA: TGTGCCAGTAGTAATCGTGCGATCGGCACCGGGGAGCTGTTTTTT. Its translation: CASSNRAIGTGELFF.